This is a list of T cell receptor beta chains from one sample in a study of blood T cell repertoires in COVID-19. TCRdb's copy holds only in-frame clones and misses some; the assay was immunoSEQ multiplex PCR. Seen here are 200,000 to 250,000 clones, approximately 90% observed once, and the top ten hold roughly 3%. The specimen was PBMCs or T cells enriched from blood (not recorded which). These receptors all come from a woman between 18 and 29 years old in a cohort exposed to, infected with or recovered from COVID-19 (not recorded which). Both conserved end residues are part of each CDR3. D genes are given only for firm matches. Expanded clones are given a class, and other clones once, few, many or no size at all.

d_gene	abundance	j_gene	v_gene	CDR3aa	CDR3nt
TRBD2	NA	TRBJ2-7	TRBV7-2	CASSFWGGSPYEQYF	TGTGCCAGCAGCTTTTGGGGGGGTTCTCCCTACGAGCAGTACTTC
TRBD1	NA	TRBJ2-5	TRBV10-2	CASTARQGGQETQYF	TGCGCCAGCACCGCCCGACAGGGGGGCCAAGAGACCCAGTACTTC
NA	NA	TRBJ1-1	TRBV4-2	CASSQVEQGTEAFF	TGTGCCAGCAGCCAAGTTGAACAGGGAACTGAAGCTTTCTTT
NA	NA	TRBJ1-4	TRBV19	CASSPGLSATNEKLFF	TGTGCCAGTAGTCCTGGCCTCAGTGCAACTAATGAAAAACTGTTTTTT
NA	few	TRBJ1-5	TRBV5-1	CASSLVPAEAGGQPQHF	TGCGCCAGCAGCTTGGTCCCGGCAGAGGCGGGGGGTCAGCCCCAGCATTTT
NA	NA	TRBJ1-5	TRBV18	CASSPLPGQPETQPQHF	TGTGCCAGCTCACCTTTGCCCGGACAGCCTGAAACTCAGCCCCAGCATTTT
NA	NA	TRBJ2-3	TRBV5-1	CASSLVAVEDTQYF	TGCGCCAGCAGCTTGGTAGCAGTAGAAGATACGCAGTATTTT
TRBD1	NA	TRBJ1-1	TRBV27	CASGTGLGTEAFF	TGTGCCAGCGGGACAGGCCTGGGCACTGAAGCTTTCTTT
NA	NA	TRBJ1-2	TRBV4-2	CASSQGGGLYGYTF	TGTGCCAGCAGCCAAGGGGGAGGGTTATATGGCTACACCTTC
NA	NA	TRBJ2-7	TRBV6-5	CASRQSTLTYEQYF	TGTGCCAGCAGACAGAGCACCCTTACCTACGAGCAGTACTTC
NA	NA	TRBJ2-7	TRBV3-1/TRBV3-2	CASSLFLEAEQYF	TGTGCCAGCAGCCTCTTTCTAGAAGCCGAGCAGTACTTC
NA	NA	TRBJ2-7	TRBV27	CASSSAGTPMYEQYF	TGTGCCAGCAGTTCCGCCGGGACACCTATGTACGAGCAGTACTTC
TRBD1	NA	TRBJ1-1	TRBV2	CASSERGTGVATEAFF	TGTGCCAGCAGTGAAAGGGGGACAGGGGTCGCCACTGAAGCTTTCTTT
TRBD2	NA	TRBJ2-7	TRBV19	CASSIGERESSYEQYF	TGTGCCAGTAGTATAGGGGAGCGGGAGAGCTCCTACGAGCAGTACTTC
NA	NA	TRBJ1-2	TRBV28	CASSSRGGYTF	TGTGCCAGCAGTTCCCGAGGTGGCTACACCTTC
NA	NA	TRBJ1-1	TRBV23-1	CASSPEIIDRLNTEAFF	TGCGCCAGCAGTCCTGAAATCATTGACAGGTTGAACACTGAAGCTTTCTTT
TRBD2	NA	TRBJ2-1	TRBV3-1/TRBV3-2	CASSQDVVAGGGATYNEQFF	TGTGCCAGCAGCCAAGATGTAGTAGCGGGAGGTGGCGCAACCTACAATGAGCAGTTCTTC
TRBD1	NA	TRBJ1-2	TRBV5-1	CASDPGQGSPYGYTF	TGCGCCAGCGATCCGGGACAGGGGTCTCCCTATGGCTACACCTTC
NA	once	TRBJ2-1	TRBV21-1	CAAKPIAHEQFF	TGTGCCGCCAAGCCAATAGCCCATGAGCAGTTCTTC
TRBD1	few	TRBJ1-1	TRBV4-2	CASSQGDRDTEAFF	TGTGCCAGCAGCCAGGGCGACAGGGACACTGAAGCTTTCTTT
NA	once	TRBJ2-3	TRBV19	CASSPSARTWGTDTQYF	TGTGCCAGTAGCCCCTCAGCTCGGACTTGGGGCACAGATACGCAGTATTTT
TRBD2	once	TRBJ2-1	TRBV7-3	CASSLSPGRAYNEQFF	TGTGCCAGCAGCCTAAGTCCTGGGAGGGCCTACAATGAGCAGTTCTTC